The present T cell receptor (beta chain) was sequenced within a study of T cell repertoires and HLA-DP antigens. About the study: Alloreactive CD4+ T cells targeted HLA-DP on transduced HeLa.

Details on this clone: Its antigen remains unidentified.

Primers targeted 54 TRBV and 13 TRBJ segments. Data came from immunoSEQ multiplex PCR; TCRdb stores just in-frame clones and leaves some out. Found here are some 120,000 clones, 80% to 95% of them singletons; the top ten hold more than 0.25%. CDR1 and CDR2 from the germline V gene are SGHAT and FQNNGV. V lost 5 bases to trimming and J lost 5 bases, with 12 bases between them. The CDR3 spans 13 residues. Sequenced input: CD4+ T cells from PBMCs. This TCR derives from a woman aged 18-29 years in good health and CMV-seronegative. The rearrangement links TRBV11-2 to TRBJ1-2, with D perhaps TRBD1 (5 bases). The CDR3 here is CASSLTGVYGYTF. The CDR3 nucleotides are TGTGCCAGCAGCCTAACAGGAGTTTATGGCTACACCTTC.